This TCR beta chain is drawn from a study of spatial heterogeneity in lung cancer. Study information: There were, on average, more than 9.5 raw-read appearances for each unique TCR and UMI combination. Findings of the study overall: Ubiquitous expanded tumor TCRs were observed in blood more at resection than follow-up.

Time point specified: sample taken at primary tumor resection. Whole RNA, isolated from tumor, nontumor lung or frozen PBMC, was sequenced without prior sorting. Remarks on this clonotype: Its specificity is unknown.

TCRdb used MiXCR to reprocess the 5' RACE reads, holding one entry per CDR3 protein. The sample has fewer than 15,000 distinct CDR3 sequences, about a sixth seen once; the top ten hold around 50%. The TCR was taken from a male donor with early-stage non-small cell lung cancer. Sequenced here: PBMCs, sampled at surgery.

The chain's CDR3 is CASRETGPGANVLTF. The CDR3 DNA reads as TGTGCCAGCAGGGAAACAGGGCCTGGGGCCAACGTCCTGACTTTC. The chain has TRBV7-9 and TRBJ2-6; a weak D match, TRBD1 (6 bases). CDR1 is SEHNR, CDR2 FQNEAQ, per germline (reference sequence). Trimming shortened V by 6 bases and J by 2 bases, and 11 bases separated the two germline ends. This CDR3 comprises 15 residues.